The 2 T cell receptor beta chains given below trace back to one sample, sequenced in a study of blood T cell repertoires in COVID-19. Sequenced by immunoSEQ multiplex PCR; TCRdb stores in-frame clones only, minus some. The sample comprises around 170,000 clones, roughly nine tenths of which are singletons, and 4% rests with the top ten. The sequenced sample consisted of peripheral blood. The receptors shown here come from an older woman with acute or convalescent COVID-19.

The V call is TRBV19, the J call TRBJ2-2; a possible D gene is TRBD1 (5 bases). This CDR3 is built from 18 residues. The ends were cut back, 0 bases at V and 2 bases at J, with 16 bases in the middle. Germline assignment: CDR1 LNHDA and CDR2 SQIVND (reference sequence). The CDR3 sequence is CASSIDVSGYLNTGELFF. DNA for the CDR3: TGTGCCAGTAGTATAGACGTTTCAGGGTATCTTAACACCGGGGAGCTGTTTTTT.

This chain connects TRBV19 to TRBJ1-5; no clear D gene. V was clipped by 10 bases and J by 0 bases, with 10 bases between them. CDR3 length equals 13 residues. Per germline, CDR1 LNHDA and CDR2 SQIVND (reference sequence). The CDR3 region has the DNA TGTGCCACCACTACCGGTAGCAATCAGCCCCAGCATTTT. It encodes CATTTGSNQPQHF.